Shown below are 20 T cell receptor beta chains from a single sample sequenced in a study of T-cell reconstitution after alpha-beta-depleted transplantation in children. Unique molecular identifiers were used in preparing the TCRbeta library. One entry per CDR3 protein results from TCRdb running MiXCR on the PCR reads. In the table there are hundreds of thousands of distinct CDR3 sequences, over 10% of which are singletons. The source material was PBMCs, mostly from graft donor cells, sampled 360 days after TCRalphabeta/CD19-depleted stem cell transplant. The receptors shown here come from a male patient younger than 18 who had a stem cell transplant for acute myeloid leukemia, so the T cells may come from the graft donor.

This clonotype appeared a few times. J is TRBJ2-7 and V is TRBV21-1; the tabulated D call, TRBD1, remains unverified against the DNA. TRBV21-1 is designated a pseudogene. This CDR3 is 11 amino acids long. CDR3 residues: CASRPRGEQYF. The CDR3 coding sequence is TGTGCCAGCAGACCCAGGGGAGAGCAGTACTTC.

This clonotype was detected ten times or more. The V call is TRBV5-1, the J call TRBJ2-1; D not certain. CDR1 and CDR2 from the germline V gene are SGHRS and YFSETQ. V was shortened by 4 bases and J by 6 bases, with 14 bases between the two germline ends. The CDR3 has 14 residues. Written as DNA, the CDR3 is TGCGCCAGCAGCCCGCAAGAGGTTGGCAATGAGCAGTTCTTC. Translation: CASSPQEVGNEQFF.

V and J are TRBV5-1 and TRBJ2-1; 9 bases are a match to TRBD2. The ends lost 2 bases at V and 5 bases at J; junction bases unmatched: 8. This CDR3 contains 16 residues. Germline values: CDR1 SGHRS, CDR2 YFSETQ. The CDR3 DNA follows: TGCGCCAGCAGCTTAGGGCGGGAGGGCCCCCACAATGAGCAGTTCTTC. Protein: CASSLGREGPHNEQFF.

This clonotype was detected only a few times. This CDR3 is CASSQDRGAREFWGTYNSPLHF. In DNA form, the CDR3 reads TGTGCCAGCAGCCAAGACAGGGGCGCCAGGGAGTTTTGGGGGACCTATAATTCACCCCTCCACTTT. V is TRBV3-1 and J is TRBJ1-6; possible D gene TRBD1, 6 bases. The CDR3 runs to 22 residues. From germline, CDR1 is LGHDT and CDR2 YNNKEL (reference sequence). Trimming pared 0 bases from V and 2 bases from J, leaving 26 bases between.

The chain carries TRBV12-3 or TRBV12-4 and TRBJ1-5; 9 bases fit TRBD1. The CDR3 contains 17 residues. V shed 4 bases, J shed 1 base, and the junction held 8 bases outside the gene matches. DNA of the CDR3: TGTGCCAGCAGTTCCCACGGGACAGGGAGAAGCAATCAGCCCCAGCATTTT. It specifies CASSSHGTGRSNQPQHF.

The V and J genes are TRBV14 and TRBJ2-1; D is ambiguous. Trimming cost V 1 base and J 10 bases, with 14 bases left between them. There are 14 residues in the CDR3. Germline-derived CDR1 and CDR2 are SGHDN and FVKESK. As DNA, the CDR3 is TGTGCCAGCAGCCAAGGCACATGGGTAGGCGAGCAGTTCTTC. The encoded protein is CASSQGTWVGEQFF.

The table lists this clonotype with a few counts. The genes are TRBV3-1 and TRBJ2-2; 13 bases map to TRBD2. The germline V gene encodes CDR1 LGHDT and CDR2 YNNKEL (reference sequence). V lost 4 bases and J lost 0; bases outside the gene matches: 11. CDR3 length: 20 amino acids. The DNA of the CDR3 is TGTGCCAGCAGCCCCTGGATGGGACTAGCGGGACGGCCGAACACCGGGGAGCTGTTTTTT. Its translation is CASSPWMGLAGRPNTGELFF.

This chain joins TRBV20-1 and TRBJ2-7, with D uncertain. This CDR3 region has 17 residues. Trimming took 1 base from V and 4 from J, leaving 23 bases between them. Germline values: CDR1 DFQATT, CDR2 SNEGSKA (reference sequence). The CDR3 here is CSARGVLTLATNYEQYF. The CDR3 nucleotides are TGCAGTGCTAGAGGGGTCTTAACCTTGGCGACCAATTACGAGCAGTACTTC.

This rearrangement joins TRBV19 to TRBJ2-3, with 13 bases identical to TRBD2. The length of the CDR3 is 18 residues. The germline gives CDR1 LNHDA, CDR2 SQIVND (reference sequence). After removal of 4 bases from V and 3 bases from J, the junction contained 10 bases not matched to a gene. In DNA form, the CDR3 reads TGTGCCAGTAGTAACCCTGGACTAGCGGGAGTGGGTACAGATACGCAGTATTTT. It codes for CASSNPGLAGVGTDTQYF.

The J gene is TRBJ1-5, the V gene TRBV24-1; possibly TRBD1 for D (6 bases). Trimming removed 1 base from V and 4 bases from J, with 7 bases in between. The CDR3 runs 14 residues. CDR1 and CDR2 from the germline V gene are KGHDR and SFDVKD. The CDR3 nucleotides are TGTGCCACCAGTGATTTCAGGGGTAATCAGCCCCAGCATTTT. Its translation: CATSDFRGNQPQHF.

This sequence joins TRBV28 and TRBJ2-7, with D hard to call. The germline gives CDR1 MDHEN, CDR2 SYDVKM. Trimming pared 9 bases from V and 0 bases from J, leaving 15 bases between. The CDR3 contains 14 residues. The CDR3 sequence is CASFGRTLSYEQYF. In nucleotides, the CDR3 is TGTGCCAGTTTCGGCAGGACCCTCTCCTACGAGCAGTACTTC.

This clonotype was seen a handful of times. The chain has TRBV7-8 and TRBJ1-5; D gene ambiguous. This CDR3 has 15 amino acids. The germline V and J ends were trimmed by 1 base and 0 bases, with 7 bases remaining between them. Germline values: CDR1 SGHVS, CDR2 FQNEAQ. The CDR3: CASSLVRLSNQPQHF. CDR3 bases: TGTGCCAGCAGCTTAGTTCGGCTTAGCAATCAGCCCCAGCATTTT.

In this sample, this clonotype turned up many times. CDR3 sequence: CASSSLDGSRNTQYF. Here the CDR3 DNA reads TGTGCCAGCAGCTCCCTTGACGGGAGTAGAAATACGCAGTATTTT. The genes are TRBV5-5 and TRBJ2-3; a possible D gene is TRBD2 (6 bases). The CDR3 is 15 residues long. Trimming took off 3 bases at V and 7 bases at J, with 18 bases between the two ends. Germline V lookup: CDR1 SGHKS, CDR2 YYEKEE (reference sequence).

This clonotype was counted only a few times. CDR3: CSARAREDQYF. The CDR3 bases are TGCAGTGCTAGAGCAAGGGAGGACCAGTACTTC. The chain couples TRBV20-1 to TRBJ2-7; possible D gene TRBD2, 6 bases. The CDR3 contains 11 residues. Germline assignment: CDR1 DFQATT and CDR2 SNEGSKA (reference sequence). Trimming shortened V by 1 base and J by 10 bases, and 11 bases separated the two germline ends.

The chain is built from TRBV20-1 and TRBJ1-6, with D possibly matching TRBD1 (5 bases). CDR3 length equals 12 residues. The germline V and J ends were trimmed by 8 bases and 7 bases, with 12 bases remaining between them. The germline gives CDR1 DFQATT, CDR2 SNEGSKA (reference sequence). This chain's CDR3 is CSLRPGNSPLHF. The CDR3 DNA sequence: TGCAGTCTTCGTCCAGGGAATTCACCCCTCCACTTT.

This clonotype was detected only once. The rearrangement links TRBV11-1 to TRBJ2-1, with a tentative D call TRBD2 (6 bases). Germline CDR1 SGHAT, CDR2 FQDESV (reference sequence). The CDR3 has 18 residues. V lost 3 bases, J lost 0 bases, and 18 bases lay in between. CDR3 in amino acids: CASSFVRIADSSYNEQFF. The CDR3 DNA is TGTGCCAGCAGCTTTGTTCGGATAGCGGATAGCTCCTACAATGAGCAGTTCTTC. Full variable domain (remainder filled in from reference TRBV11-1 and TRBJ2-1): EAEVAQSPRYKITEKSQAVAFWCDPISGHATLYWYRQILGQGPELLVQFQDESVVDDSQLPKDRFSAERLKGVDSTLKIQPAELGDSAMYLCASSFVRIADSSYNEQFFGPGTRLTVL.

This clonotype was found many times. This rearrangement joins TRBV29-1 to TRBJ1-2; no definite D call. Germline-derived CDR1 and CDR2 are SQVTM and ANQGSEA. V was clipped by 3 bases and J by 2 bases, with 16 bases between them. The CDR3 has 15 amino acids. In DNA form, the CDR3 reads TGCAGCGTTGATGACGAGGGTGGGCAGAACTATGGCTACACCTTC. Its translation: CSVDDEGGQNYGYTF. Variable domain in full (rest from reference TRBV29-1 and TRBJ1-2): SAVISQKPSRDICQRGTSLTIQCQVDSQVTMMFWYRQQPGQSLTLIATANQGSEATYESGFVIDKFPISRPNLTFSTLTVSNMSPEDSSIYLCSVDDEGGQNYGYTFGSGTRLTVV.

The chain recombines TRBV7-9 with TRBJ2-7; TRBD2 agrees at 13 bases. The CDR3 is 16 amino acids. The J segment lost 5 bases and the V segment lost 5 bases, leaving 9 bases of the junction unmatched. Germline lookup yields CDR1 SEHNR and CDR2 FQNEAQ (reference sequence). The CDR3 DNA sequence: TGTGCCAGCAGCACCGGACTAGCGGGAGAGAGGCACGAGCAGTACTTC. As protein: CASSTGLAGERHEQYF.

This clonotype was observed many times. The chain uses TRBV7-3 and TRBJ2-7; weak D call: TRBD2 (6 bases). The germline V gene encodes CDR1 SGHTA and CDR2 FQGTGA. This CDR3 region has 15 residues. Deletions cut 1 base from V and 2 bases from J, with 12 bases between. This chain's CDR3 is CASSLMGGATYEQYF. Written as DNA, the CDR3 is TGTGCCAGCAGCTTAATGGGCGGGGCAACCTACGAGCAGTACTTC.

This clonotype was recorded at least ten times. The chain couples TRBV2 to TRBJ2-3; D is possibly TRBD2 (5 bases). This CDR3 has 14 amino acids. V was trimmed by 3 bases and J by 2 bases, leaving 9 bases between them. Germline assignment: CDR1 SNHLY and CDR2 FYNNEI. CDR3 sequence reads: CASSEGRHTDTQYF. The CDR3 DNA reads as TGTGCCAGCAGTGAGGGGAGACACACAGATACGCAGTATTTT.